This entry lists 6 T cell receptor beta chains sequenced from one sample in a study of radiation and T cells in renal cell carcinoma. Method: immunoSEQ multiplex PCR; TCRdb's copy keeps in-frame clones and lacks some. The repertoire holds some 97,000 clones, with 84% as singletons. Time point meaning: blood 4 weeks post-SBRT, at nephrectomy. This sample's treatment: 15 Gy SBRT to primary tumor, nephrectomy 4 weeks later. Here the sequenced sample was blood, taken from a patient whose treatment included radiotherapy and nephrectomy. These receptors all come from a man in his fifties or sixties with renal cell carcinoma.

The J gene is TRBJ2-3, the V gene TRBV18; the match to TRBD2 covers 8 bases. Losses at the gene ends were 5 bases for V and 1 base for J; bases not matched to a gene: 11. The germline gives CDR1 KGHSH, CDR2 LQKENI. This CDR3 is 17 amino acids long. CDR3 loop: CASSASPPGGGTDTQYF. The CDR3 DNA reads as TGTGCCAGCTCAGCAAGTCCCCCGGGAGGGGGCACAGATACGCAGTATTTT.

V usage is TRBV19 and J usage is TRBJ2-6; D might be TRBD2 (6 bases). V was shortened by 4 bases and J by 18 bases, with 13 bases between the two germline ends. This CDR3 has 11 amino acids. The germline V gene has CDR1 LNHDA and CDR2 SQIVND (reference sequence). The CDR3, as DNA: TGTGCCAGTAGTAACGGGGGAGGTTCGACTTTC. Translating gives CASSNGGGSTF. Full variable domain (remainder filled in from reference TRBV19 and TRBJ2-6): DGGITQSPKYLFRKEGQNVTLSCEQNLNHDAMYWYRQDPGQGLRLIYYSQIVNDFQKGDIAEGYSVSREKKESFPLTVTSAQKNPTAFYLCASSNGGGSTFGAGSRLTVL.

This chain links TRBV4-2 with TRBJ2-5; D perhaps matches TRBD2 (6 bases). Per germline, CDR1 LGHNA and CDR2 YNFKEQ. This CDR3 has 14 residues. V gave up 1 base and J gave up 2 bases, with 8 bases separating them. The CDR3 bases are TGTGCCAGCAGCCAAGTAGCGGAACAAGAGACCCAGTACTTC. It is translated as CASSQVAEQETQYF.

The chain is built from TRBV4-2 and TRBJ1-1, with D hard to call. Per germline, CDR1 LGHNA and CDR2 YNFKEQ. The CDR3 sequence is 12 residues long. The ends were cut back, 0 bases at V and 10 bases at J, with 9 bases in the middle. CDR3 in amino acids: CASSQDGRIAFF. CDR3 DNA sequence: TGTGCCAGCAGCCAAGACGGACGGATAGCTTTCTTT.

The chain uses TRBV9 and TRBJ2-7, with D possibly being TRBD2 (6 bases). The CDR3 totals 19 residues. Germline lookup yields CDR1 SGDLS and CDR2 YYNGEE. The germline V and J ends were trimmed by 4 bases and 9 bases, with 35 bases remaining between them. This chain's CDR3 is CASSLSGRLAEDGILGQYF. CDR3 coding DNA: TGTGCCAGCAGCTTAAGCGGGCGGCTAGCCGAAGATGGGATCTTGGGGCAGTACTTC.

The chain is built from TRBV19 and TRBJ1-1, with 8 bases identical to TRBD1. CDR3 length: 16 amino acids. Unmatched junction bases numbered 10, after V lost 6 bases and J lost 1 base. CDR1 and CDR2 from the germline V gene are LNHDA and SQIVND (reference sequence). CDR3 sequence: CASRARTGRTNTEAFF. CDR3 DNA: TGTGCCAGTAGGGCCCGGACAGGGAGAACGAACACTGAAGCTTTCTTT.